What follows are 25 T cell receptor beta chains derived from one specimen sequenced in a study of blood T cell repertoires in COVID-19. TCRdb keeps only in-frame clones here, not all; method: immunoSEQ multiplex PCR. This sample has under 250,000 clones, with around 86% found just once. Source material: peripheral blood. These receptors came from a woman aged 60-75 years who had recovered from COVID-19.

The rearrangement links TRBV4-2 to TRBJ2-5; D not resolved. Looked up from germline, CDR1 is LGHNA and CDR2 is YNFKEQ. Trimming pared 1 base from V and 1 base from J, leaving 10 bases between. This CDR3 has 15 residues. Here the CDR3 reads CASSQVSGSQETQYF. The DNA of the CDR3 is TGTGCCAGCAGCCAAGTTTCCGGGTCCCAAGAGACCCAGTACTTC.

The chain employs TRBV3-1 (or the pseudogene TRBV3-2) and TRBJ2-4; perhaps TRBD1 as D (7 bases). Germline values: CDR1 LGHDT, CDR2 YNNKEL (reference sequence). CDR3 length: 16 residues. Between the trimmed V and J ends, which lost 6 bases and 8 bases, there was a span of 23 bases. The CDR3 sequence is CASSPNRGDTGDIQYF. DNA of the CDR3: TGTGCCAGCAGTCCCAACAGGGGAGATACGGGGGACATTCAGTACTTC.

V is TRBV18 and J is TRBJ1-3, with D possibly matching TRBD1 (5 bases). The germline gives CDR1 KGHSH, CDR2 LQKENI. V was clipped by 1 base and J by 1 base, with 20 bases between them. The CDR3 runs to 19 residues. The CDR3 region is CASSPLSRSSGVSGNTIYF. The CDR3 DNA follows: TGTGCCAGCTCACCACTTTCCCGGTCGTCGGGGGTTTCTGGAAACACCATATATTTT.

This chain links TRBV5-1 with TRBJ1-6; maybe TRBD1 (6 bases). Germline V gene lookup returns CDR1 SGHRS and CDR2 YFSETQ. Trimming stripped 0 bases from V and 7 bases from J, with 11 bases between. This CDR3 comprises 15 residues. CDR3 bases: TGCGCCAGCAGCTTGGCAGGGGCCGGGAATTCACCCCTCCACTTT. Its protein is CASSLAGAGNSPLHF.

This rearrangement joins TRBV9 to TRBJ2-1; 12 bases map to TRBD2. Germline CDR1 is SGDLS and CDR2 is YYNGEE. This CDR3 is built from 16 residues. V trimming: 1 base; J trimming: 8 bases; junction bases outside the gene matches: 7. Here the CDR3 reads CASSVLALAGGHEQFF. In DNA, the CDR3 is TGTGCCAGCAGCGTACTGGCGCTAGCGGGGGGGCATGAGCAGTTCTTC.

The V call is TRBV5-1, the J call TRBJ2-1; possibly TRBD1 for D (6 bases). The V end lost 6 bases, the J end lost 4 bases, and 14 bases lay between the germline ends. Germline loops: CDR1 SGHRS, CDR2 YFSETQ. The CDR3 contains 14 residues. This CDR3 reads CASNPGTRYNEQFF. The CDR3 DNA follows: TGCGCCAGCAATCCCGGGACACGTTACAATGAGCAGTTCTTC.

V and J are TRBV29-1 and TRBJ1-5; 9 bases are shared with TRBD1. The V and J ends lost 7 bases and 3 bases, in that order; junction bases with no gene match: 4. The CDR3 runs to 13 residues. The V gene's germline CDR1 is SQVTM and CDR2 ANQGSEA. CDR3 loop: CSAGTGINQPQHF. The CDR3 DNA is TGCAGCGCCGGGACAGGGATCAATCAGCCCCAGCATTTT.

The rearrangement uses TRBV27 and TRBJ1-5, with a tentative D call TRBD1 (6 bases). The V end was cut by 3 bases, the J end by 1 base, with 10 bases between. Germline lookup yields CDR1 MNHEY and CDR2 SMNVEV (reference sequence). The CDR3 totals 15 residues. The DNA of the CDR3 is TGTGCCAGCAGTTTCGGCCAGGGGAGCAATCAGCCCCAGCATTTT. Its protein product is CASSFGQGSNQPQHF.

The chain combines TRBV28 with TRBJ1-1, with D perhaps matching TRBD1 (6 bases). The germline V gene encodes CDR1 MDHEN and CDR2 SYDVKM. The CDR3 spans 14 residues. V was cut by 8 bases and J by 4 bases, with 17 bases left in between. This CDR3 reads CASGQLQARTEAFF. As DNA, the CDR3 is TGTGCCAGCGGACAGCTCCAAGCGCGCACTGAAGCTTTCTTT.

For the CDR3, the DNA is TGTGCCACCAGTGAAGGGACAGGCTATGGCTACACCTTC. Its translation: CATSEGTGYGYTF. The V and J genes are TRBV24-1 and TRBJ1-2; TRBD1 matches 8 bases. V gave up 4 bases and J gave up 4 bases; unmatched junction bases: 1. Germline CDR1 reads KGHDR; CDR2 reads SFDVKD. The CDR3 extends over 13 amino acids.

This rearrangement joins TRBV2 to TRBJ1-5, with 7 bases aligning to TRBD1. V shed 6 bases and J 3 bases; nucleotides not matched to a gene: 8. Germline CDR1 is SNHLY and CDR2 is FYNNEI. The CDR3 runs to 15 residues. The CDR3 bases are TGTGCCAGCAGCCTCTCGACAGGGACCAATCAGCCCCAGCATTTT. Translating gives CASSLSTGTNQPQHF.

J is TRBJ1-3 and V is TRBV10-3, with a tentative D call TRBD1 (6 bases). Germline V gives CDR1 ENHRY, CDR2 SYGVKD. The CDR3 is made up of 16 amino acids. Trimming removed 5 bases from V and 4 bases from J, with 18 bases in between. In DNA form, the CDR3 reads TGTGCCATCAGTTCGACAACAGGGCGCCGAGGAAACACCATATATTTT. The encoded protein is CAISSTTGRRGNTIYF.

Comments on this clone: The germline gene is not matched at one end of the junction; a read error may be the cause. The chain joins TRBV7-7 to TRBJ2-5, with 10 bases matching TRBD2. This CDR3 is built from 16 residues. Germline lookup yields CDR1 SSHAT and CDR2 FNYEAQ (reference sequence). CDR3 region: CASSSLAGGLGETQYF. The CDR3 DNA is TGTGCTAGCAGCTCATTAGCGGGGGGTCTGGGAGAGACCCAGTACTTC.

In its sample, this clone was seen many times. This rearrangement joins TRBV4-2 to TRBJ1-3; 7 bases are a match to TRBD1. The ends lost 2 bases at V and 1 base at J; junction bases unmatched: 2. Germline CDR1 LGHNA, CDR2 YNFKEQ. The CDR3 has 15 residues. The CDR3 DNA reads TGTGCCAGCAGCCAACCGGGACAGTCTGGAAACACCATATATTTT. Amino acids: CASSQPGQSGNTIYF.

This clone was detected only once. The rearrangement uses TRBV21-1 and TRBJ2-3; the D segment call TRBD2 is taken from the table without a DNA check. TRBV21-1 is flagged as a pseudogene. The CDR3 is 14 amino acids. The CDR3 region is CATSRRGSTDTQYF. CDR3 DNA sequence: TGTGCCACCTCAAGGCGGGGGAGCACAGATACGCAGTATTTT.

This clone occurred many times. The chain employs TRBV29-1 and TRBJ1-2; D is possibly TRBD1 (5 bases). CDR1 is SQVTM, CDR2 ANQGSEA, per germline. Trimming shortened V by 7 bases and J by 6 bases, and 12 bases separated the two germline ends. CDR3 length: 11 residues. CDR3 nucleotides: TGCAGCGGGGCCTGGGGGGATGGCTACACCTTC. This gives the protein CSGAWGDGYTF.

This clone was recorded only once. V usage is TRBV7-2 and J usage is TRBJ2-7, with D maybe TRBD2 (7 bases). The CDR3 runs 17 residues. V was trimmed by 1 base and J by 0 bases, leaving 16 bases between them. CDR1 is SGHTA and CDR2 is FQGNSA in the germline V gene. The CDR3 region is CASSLDRGGDPSYEQYF. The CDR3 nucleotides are TGTGCCAGCAGCTTAGATAGAGGGGGGGACCCCTCCTACGAGCAGTACTTC.

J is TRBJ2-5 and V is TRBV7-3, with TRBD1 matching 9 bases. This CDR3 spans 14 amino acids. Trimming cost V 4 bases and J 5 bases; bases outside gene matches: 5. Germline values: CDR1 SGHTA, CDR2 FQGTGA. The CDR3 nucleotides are TGTGCCAGCAGCTGGGGGGGACAGGGCGAGACCCAGTACTTC. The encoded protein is CASSWGGQGETQYF.

The DNA for the CDR3 is TGTGCCAGCAGCCCCACTAGCGGGGTCTCATGGACCCAGTACTTC. Protein product: CASSPTSGVSWTQYF. This sequence joins TRBV11-2 and TRBJ2-5, with 10 nucleotides matching TRBD2. Looked up from germline, CDR1 is SGHAT and CDR2 is FQNNGV. Trimming at V came to 5 bases and at J to 7 bases, leaving 10 bases not matched to a gene. The CDR3 is 15 residues long.

The CDR3 loop reads CASSRSWAAGGQETQYF. The CDR3 nucleotides read TGTGCCAGCAGCCGGTCCTGGGCAGCGGGGGGACAAGAGACCCAGTACTTC. This rearrangement joins TRBV3-1 (or the pseudogene TRBV3-2) to TRBJ2-5; 9 bases agree with TRBD2. Per the germline V gene, CDR1 is LGHDT and CDR2 is YNNKEL (reference sequence). The CDR3 covers 17 residues. The V gene end was trimmed by 4 bases and the J gene end by 2 bases; junction bases not matched to a gene: 11.

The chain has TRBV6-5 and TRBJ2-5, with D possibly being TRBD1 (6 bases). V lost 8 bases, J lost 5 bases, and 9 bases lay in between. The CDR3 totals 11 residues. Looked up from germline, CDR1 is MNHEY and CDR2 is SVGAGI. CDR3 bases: TGTGCCAGCGGGGGCGGGGAGACCCAGTACTTC. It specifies CASGGGETQYF.

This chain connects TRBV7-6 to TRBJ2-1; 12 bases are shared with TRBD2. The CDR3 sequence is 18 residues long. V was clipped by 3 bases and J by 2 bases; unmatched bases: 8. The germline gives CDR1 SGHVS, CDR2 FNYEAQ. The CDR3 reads CASSFWPTSGGPYNEQFF. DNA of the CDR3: TGTGCCAGCAGCTTCTGGCCGACTAGCGGGGGACCCTACAATGAGCAGTTCTTC.

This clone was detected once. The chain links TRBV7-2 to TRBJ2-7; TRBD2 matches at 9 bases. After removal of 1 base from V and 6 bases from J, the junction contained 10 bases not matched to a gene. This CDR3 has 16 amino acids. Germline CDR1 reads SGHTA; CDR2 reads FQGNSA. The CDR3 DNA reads TGTGCCAGCAGCTTAGGGGCGGGACTAGCTTTCCGCGAGCAGTACTTC. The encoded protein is CASSLGAGLAFREQYF.

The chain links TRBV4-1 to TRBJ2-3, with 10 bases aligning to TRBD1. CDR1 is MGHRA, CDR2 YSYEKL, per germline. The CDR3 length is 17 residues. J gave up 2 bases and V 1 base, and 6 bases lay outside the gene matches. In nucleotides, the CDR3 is TGCGCCAGCAGCCAAGGACCCGGGACAGGGGTCACAGATACGCAGTATTTT. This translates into CASSQGPGTGVTDTQYF.

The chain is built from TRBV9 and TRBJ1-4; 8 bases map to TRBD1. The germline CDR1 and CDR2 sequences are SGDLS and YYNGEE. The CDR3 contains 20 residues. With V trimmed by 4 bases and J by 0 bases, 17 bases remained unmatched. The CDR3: CASSPRPGTGDVATNEKLFF. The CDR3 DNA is TGTGCCAGCAGCCCTAGACCCGGGACAGGAGACGTTGCAACTAATGAAAAACTGTTTTTT.